Listed here are 26 T cell receptor beta chains from one sample, sequenced in a study of regulatory T cells in long-lasting Graves disease. CDR3 regions were amplified by Arm-PCR using iRepertoire HTBI primers to build TCR beta libraries. Each CDR3 protein gets one entry after TCRdb re-called the multiplex PCR reads with MiXCR. This sample yields just over 600,000 distinct CDR3 sequences, of which roughly 16% are seen a single time; around a sixth belongs to the top ten. Time point reported: newly diagnosed GD, antithyroid drugs for less than 3 months. From PBMCs, RNA was extracted and then used to make the TCR library. The sample was also reused in another study, on T cells in Graves' hyperthyroidism and ophthalmopathy.

This specimen consisted of peripheral blood mononuclear cells (PBMCs), obtained at new diagnosis, from a patient treated with antithyroid drugs. The receptors come from a woman aged 25-40 years with Graves disease.

The CDR3 sequence is CSARDHRGTYEQYF. The DNA of the CDR3 is TGCAGTGCTAGAGATCACCGGGGAACCTACGAGCAGTACTTC. The chain recombines TRBV20-1 with TRBJ2-7, with TRBD2 as a possible D gene (5 bases). There are 14 residues in the CDR3. The germline V gene has CDR1 DFQATT and CDR2 SNEGSKA (reference sequence). V lost 0 bases and J lost 2, with 11 bases in between.

This clonotype was seen a few times. The V gene is TRBV7-2, the J gene TRBJ2-3; unclear D gene. The CDR3 contains 16 residues. CDR1 and CDR2 from the germline V gene are SGHTA and FQGNSA. V lost 4 bases to trimming and J lost 0 bases, with 14 bases between them. The CDR3 nucleotides read TGTGCCAGCAGCTCCGGGCTTATTTCTAGCACAGATACGCAGTATTTT. Its protein product is CASSSGLISSTDTQYF.

Many counts were recorded for this clonotype. V gene TRBV28 combines with J gene TRBJ1-1; D is undetermined. Germline lookup yields CDR1 MDHEN and CDR2 SYDVKM. CDR3 length: 15 amino acids. The V end lost 5 bases, the J end lost 0 bases, and 13 bases lay between the germline ends. CDR3 residues: CASSLAGLMNTEAFF. CDR3 sequence (DNA): TGTGCCAGCAGTCTAGCCGGGCTGATGAACACTGAAGCTTTCTTT. The full variable domain, its missing parts supplied by reference TRBV28 and TRBJ1-1, is DVKVTQSSRYLVKRTGEKVFLECVQDMDHENMFWYRQDPGLGLRLIYFSYDVKMKEKGDIPEGYSVSREKKERFSLILESASTNQTSMYLCASSLAGLMNTEAFFGQGTRLTVV.

This clonotype showed up just a few times. The chain links TRBV9 to TRBJ2-3, with TRBD2 matching 8 bases. Germline CDR1 and CDR2: SGDLS and YYNGEE. Trimming cost V 0 bases and J 6 bases; bases outside gene matches: 9. This CDR3 is built from 16 residues. CDR3 region: CASSVVLAGLSDTQYF. The CDR3 coding sequence is TGTGCCAGCAGCGTAGTATTAGCGGGATTATCGGATACGCAGTATTTT.

The rearrangement joins TRBV19 to TRBJ1-5; maybe TRBD1 (5 bases). Between the trimmed V and J ends, which lost 7 bases and 2 bases, there was a span of 15 bases. Germline V gives CDR1 LNHDA, CDR2 SQIVND (reference sequence). The CDR3 is 15 residues long. CDR3 DNA sequence: TGTGCCAGTATCCCGAACCTCAGGGGCAATCAGCCCCAGCATTTT. This translates into CASIPNLRGNQPQHF. Looking up the rest from reference TRBV19 and TRBJ1-5 gives the full variable domain: DGGITQSPKYLFRKEGQNVTLSCEQNLNHDAMYWYRQDPGQGLRLIYYSQIVNDFQKGDIAEGYSVSREKKESFPLTVTSAQKNPTAFYLCASIPNLRGNQPQHFGDGTRLSIL.

The rearrangement links TRBV4-2 to TRBJ1-2, with unresolved D. Germline CDR1 is LGHNA and CDR2 is YNFKEQ. CDR3 size: 12 residues. The V gene lost 3 bases and the J gene lost 5 bases, with 7 bases spanning the gap. The CDR3 DNA sequence: TGTGCCAGCAGCCAGATGCCATATGGCTACACCTTC. Encoded protein: CASSQMPYGYTF.

This clonotype appeared many times. This chain uses TRBV28 with TRBJ1-5; 7 nucleotides agree with TRBD1. Looked up from germline, CDR1 is MDHEN and CDR2 is SYDVKM. With V trimmed by 6 bases and J by 7 bases, 15 bases remained unmatched. This CDR3 spans 16 amino acids. The CDR3 reads CASRSNRQGQGQPQHF. CDR3 bases: TGTGCCAGCAGAAGCAATCGACAGGGCCAAGGACAGCCCCAGCATTTT.

The chain has TRBV28 and TRBJ2-4; tentatively, D is TRBD1 or TRBD2 (5 bases each). CDR1 and CDR2 (germline): MDHEN, SYDVKM. The CDR3 runs 15 residues. Trimming cost V 5 bases and J 7 bases, with 18 bases left between them. The CDR3 is CASSGGQGSRNIQYF. CDR3 sequence (DNA): TGTGCCAGCAGTGGGGGTCAGGGCTCACGGAACATTCAGTACTTC.

This clonotype came up a few times. As DNA, the CDR3 is TGCAGTGCTCCTAGGGGGACAGGGGTTCCTGAAGCTTTCTTT. As protein: CSAPRGTGVPEAFF. The chain combines TRBV20-1 with TRBJ1-1, with 10 bases identical to TRBD1. J lost 6 bases, V lost 5 bases, and 9 bases had no gene match. This CDR3 region has 14 residues. Germline loops: CDR1 DFQATT, CDR2 SNEGSKA (reference sequence).

As concerns this clonotype: This may arise from a read error, as a much more abundant clone is one base away. V is TRBV3-1 and J is TRBJ1-3; D unclear. CDR1 LGHDT and CDR2 YNNKEL come from the germline V gene (reference sequence). This CDR3 has 15 amino acids. The V and J ends lost 3 bases and 2 bases respectively, with 11 bases between them. In DNA, the CDR3 is TGTGCCAGCAGCCAGCCACGGGGAGCTGGAAACACCATATATTTT. It specifies CASSQPRGAGNTIYF.

This clonotype came up many times. V is TRBV2 and J is TRBJ2-2, with 7 bases lining up with TRBD1. The CDR3 covers 14 residues. CDR1 is SNHLY and CDR2 is FYNNEI in the germline V gene. V trimming: 11 bases; J trimming: 0 bases; junction bases outside the gene matches: 6. CDR3: CAGRDSTNTGELFF. CDR3 DNA sequence: TGTGCCGGACGGGACAGTACGAACACCGGGGAGCTGTTTTTT.

This chain uses TRBV7-2 with TRBJ2-2; 10 nucleotides line up with TRBD2. With 3 bases clipped from V and 5 bases from J, the junction kept 3 bases outside the gene matches. The germline V gene encodes CDR1 SGHTA and CDR2 FQGNSA. There are 15 residues in the CDR3. The CDR3 spells CASSFGLAVTGELFF. The CDR3 DNA sequence: TGTGCCAGCAGCTTCGGACTAGCGGTTACCGGGGAGCTGTTTTTT.

The DNA for the CDR3 is TGTGCCAGCTCACCAGGGGCAGCGAACACTGAAGCTTTCTTT. Translating gives CASSPGAANTEAFF. J is TRBJ1-1 and V is TRBV18; tentatively, D is TRBD1 (5 bases). The V and J ends lost 2 bases and 1 base respectively, with 8 bases between them. Germline V gene sequence: CDR1 KGHSH, CDR2 LQKENI. The CDR3 runs 14 residues.

This clonotype occurred many times. For the CDR3, the DNA is TGTGCCAGCAGCCTCGGATTTTCGGGCACTGAAGCTTTCTTT. This gives the protein CASSLGFSGTEAFF. The chain is built from TRBV9 and TRBJ1-1; D gene ambiguous. This CDR3 is built from 14 residues. Trimming removed 4 bases from V and 4 bases from J, with 14 bases in between. Germline CDR1 and CDR2: SGDLS and YYNGEE.

This chain links TRBV20-1 with TRBJ2-7; D may be TRBD1 or TRBD2 (5 bases each). The V end was cut by 3 bases, the J end by 5 bases, with 14 bases between. The CDR3 contains 13 residues. Germline V lookup: CDR1 DFQATT, CDR2 SNEGSKA (reference sequence). In DNA form, the CDR3 reads TGCAGTGCTAGCGTCAGGGAGTGGGACGAGCAGTACTTC. Its protein is CSASVREWDEQYF.

The chain uses TRBV6-9 and TRBJ1-3; the D is unclear. The CDR3 runs to 15 residues. V lost 3 bases and J 0 bases, leaving 9 bases between the germline ends. The germline V gene has CDR1 MNHGY and CDR2 SVAAGI. CDR3 residues: CASSYPVASGNTIYF. The CDR3 nucleotides read TGTGCCAGCAGTTACCCGGTCGCCTCTGGAAACACCATATATTTT.

This clonotype was counted at least ten times. The V and J genes are TRBV7-2 and TRBJ1-2; 10 bases fit TRBD1. Germline CDR1 is SGHTA and CDR2 is FQGNSA. V was clipped by 5 bases and J by 4 bases; unmatched bases: 7. The CDR3 runs to 15 residues. The CDR3 loop reads CASSVRQGAGYGYTF. The CDR3 DNA reads as TGTGCCAGCAGCGTCCGACAGGGGGCAGGCTATGGCTACACCTTC.

This clonotype was seen repeatedly, ten times or more. The chain is built from TRBV7-8 and TRBJ2-1; 9 nucleotides match TRBD2. V lost 3 bases, J lost 4 bases, and 10 bases stayed unmatched. Germline V gene lookup returns CDR1 SGHVS and CDR2 FQNEAQ. The CDR3 is made up of 17 amino acids. Written as DNA, the CDR3 is TGTGCCAGCAGCTTGAGGGGCCAGGCGGGAGGGTACAATGAGCAGTTCTTC. Translated: CASSLRGQAGGYNEQFF.

Note on this clonotype: A read error may be the cause here, since a much bigger clone is one base away. V gene TRBV6-2 or TRBV6-3 combines with J gene TRBJ2-1; weak D call: TRBD2 (6 bases). Germline V gives CDR1 MNHEY, CDR2 SVGEGT. The CDR3 is made up of 16 amino acids. The CDR3 coding sequence is TGTGCCAGCAGGGAAGCTAGCGACTACTCCTACAATGAGCAGTCCTTC. It yields the protein CASREASDYSYNEQSF.

This chain uses TRBV15 with TRBJ1-5; 7 bases map to TRBD1. The germline gives CDR1 LNHNV, CDR2 YYDKDF (reference sequence). The CDR3 consists of 16 residues. J was trimmed by 0 bases and V by 2 bases; bases with no gene match: 4. The chain's CDR3 is CATSRTGTDSNQPQHF. In nucleotides, the CDR3 is TGTGCCACCAGCAGAACCGGGACAGATAGCAATCAGCCCCAGCATTTT.

This clonotype was seen only a few times. The chain uses TRBV28 and TRBJ2-1; TRBD2 aligns across 9 bases. The CDR3 runs 14 residues. V was pared by 10 bases and J by 13 bases, with 17 bases of the junction left unmatched. CDR1 is MDHEN, CDR2 SYDVKM, per germline. The CDR3 is CATSSGALPQEQFF. The CDR3 DNA follows: TGTGCCACGTCTAGCGGGGCCCTTCCTCAGGAACAGTTCTTC.

This clonotype was counted at least ten times. J is TRBJ1-1 and V is TRBV3-1; D call uncertain. Germline-derived CDR1 and CDR2 are LGHDT and YNNKEL (reference sequence). CDR3 size: 14 residues. Trimming took off 1 base at V and 1 base at J, with 7 bases between the two ends. CDR3 nucleotides: TGTGCCAGCAGCCAAGGGGAACGGAACACTGAAGCTTTCTTT. It codes for CASSQGERNTEAFF.

This clonotype was detected a few times. This chain joins TRBV24-1 and TRBJ2-2; D is perhaps TRBD2 (5 bases). V was pared by 7 bases and J by 4 bases, with 24 bases between. CDR3 length: 18 amino acids. Germline loops: CDR1 KGHDR, CDR2 SFDVKD. The CDR3 nucleotides read TGTGCCACCAGGCCTTCGGCAGGTGTGGGTGAGGGCACCGGGGAGCTGTTTTTT. This encodes CATRPSAGVGEGTGELFF.

DNA of the CDR3: TGCGCCAGCAGCTTGAGGGAGTTGGACACCGGGGAGCTGTTTTTT. It codes for CASSLRELDTGELFF. The chain is built from TRBV5-1 and TRBJ2-2, with D possibly being TRBD2 (5 bases). CDR1 is SGHRS, CDR2 YFSETQ, per germline. CDR3 size: 15 residues. V was shortened by 1 base and J by 3 bases, with 10 bases between the two germline ends. Full variable domain (outside the CDR3, taken from reference TRBV5-1 and TRBJ2-2): KAGVTQTPRYLIKTRGQQVTLSCSPISGHRSVSWYQQTPGQGLQFLFEYFSETQRNKGNFPGRFSGRQFSNSRSEMNVSTLELGDSALYLCASSLRELDTGELFFGEGSRLTVL.

V and J are TRBV4-2 and TRBJ2-7; a weak D match, TRBD1 (6 bases). The CDR3 totals 15 residues. Germline CDR1 and CDR2: LGHNA and YNFKEQ. Trimming left V 2 bases short and J 3 bases short, with 14 bases between. The CDR3 region has the DNA TGTGCCAGCAGCCAAAACACAGGGATCGGCTACGAGCAGTACTTC. This codes for CASSQNTGIGYEQYF.

V and J are TRBV30 and TRBJ2-2, with D hard to call. The CDR3 extends over 13 amino acids. The ends were cut back, 3 bases at V and 0 bases at J, with 5 bases in the middle. In germline, CDR1 is GTSNPN, CDR2 SVGIG (reference sequence). CDR3 in amino acids: CAWSATNTGELFF. The DNA of the CDR3 is TGTGCCTGGAGCGCTACGAACACCGGGGAGCTGTTTTTT.